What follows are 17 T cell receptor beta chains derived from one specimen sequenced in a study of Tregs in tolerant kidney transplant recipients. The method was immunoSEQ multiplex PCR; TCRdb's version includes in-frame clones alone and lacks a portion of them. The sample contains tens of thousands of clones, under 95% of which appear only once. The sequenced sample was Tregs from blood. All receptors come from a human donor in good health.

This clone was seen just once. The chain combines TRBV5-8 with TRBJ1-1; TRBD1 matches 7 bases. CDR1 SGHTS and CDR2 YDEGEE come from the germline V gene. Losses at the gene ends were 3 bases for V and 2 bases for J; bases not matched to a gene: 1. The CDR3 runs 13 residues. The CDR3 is CASSWDRNTEAFF. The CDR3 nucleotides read TGTGCCAGCAGCTGGGACAGAAACACTGAAGCTTTCTTT. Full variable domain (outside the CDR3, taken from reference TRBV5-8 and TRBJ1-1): EAGVTQSPTHLIKTRGQQATLRCSPISGHTSVYWYQQALGLGLQFLLWYDEGEERNRGNFPPRFSGRQFPNYSSELNVNALELEDSALYLCASSWDRNTEAFFGQGTRLTVV.

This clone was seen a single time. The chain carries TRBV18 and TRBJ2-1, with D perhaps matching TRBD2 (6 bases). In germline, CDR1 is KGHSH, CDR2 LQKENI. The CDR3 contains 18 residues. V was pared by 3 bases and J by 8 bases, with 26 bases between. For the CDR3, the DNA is TGTGCCAGCTCACCCCCCCGTGGGTCTGGAGGGGAGTTGGATGAGCAGTTCTTC. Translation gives CASSPPRGSGGELDEQFF.

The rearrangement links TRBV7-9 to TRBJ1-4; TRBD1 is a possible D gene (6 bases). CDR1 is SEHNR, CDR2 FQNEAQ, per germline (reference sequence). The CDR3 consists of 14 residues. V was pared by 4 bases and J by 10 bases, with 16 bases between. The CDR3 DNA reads TGTGCCAGCAGCTCCCCCAGGGGCAGGGGAAAACTGTTTTTT. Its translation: CASSSPRGRGKLFF.

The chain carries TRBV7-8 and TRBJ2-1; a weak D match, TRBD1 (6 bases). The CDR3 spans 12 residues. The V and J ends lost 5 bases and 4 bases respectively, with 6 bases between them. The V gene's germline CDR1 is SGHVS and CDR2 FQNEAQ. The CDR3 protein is CASSGQYNEQFF. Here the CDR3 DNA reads TGTGCCAGCAGCGGACAGTACAATGAGCAGTTCTTC.

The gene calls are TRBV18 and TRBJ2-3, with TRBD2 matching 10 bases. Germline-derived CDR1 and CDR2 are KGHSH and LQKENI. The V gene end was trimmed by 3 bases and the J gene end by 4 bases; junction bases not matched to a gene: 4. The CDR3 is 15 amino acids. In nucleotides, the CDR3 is TGTGCCAGCTCACCCCCACTAGCGGGATCAGATACGCAGTATTTT. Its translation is CASSPPLAGSDTQYF.

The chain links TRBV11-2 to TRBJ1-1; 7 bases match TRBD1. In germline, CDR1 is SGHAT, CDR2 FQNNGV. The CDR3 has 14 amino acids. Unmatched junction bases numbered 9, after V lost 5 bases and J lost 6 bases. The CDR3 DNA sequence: TGTGCCAGCAGCGCCTGGACAGGAGGCTCTGAAGCTTTCTTT. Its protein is CASSAWTGGSEAFF.

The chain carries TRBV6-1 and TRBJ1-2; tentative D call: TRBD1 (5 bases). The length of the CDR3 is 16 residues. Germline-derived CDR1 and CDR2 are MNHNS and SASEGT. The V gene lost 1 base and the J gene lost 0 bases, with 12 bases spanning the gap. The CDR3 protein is CASSEVLTDPNYGYTF. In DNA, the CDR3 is TGTGCCAGCAGTGAAGTCTTGACAGACCCTAACTATGGCTACACCTTC.

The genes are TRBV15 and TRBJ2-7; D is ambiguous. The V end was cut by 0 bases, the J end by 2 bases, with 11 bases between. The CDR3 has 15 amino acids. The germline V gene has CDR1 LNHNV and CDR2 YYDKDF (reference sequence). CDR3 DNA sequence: TGTGCCACCAGCAGAGATTACGAACTGGCCTACGAGCAGTACTTC. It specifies CATSRDYELAYEQYF.

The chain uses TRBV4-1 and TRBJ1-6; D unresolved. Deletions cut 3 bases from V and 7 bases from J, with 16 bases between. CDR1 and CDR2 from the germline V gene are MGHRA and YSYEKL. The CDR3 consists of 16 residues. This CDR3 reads CASSHSSGGRNSPLHF. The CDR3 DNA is TGCGCCAGCAGCCACTCCTCGGGCGGAAGGAATTCACCCCTCCACTTT.

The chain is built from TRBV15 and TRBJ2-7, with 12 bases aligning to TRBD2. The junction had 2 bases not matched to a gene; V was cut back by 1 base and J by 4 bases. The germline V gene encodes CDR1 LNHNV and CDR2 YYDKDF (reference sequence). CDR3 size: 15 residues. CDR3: CATSRGLAGGYEQYF. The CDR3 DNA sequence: TGTGCCACCAGCAGAGGTCTAGCGGGAGGGTACGAGCAGTACTTC.

CDR3 in amino acids: CASSLDVHSYEQYF. For the CDR3, the DNA is TGTGCCAGCAGCTTGGACGTCCACTCCTACGAGCAGTACTTC. The rearrangement uses TRBV5-6 and TRBJ2-7, with unresolved D. Germline V gene lookup returns CDR1 SGHDT and CDR2 YYEEEE. Trimming pared 0 bases from V and 0 bases from J, leaving 7 bases between. The length of the CDR3 is 14 residues.

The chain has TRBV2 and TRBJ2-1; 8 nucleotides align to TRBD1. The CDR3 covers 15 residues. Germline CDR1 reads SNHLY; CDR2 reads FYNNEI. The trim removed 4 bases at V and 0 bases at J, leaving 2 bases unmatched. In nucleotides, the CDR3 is TGTGCCAGCAGTGGGGGACAGGCCTCCTACAATGAGCAGTTCTTC. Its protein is CASSGGQASYNEQFF.

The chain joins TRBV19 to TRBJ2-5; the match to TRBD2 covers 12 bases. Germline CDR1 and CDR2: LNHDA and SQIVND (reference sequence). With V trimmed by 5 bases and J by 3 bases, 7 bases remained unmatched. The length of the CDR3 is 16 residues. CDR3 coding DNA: TGTGCCAGTAGTTCGTGGACTAGCGGGGACAAAGAGACCCAGTACTTC. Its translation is CASSSWTSGDKETQYF.

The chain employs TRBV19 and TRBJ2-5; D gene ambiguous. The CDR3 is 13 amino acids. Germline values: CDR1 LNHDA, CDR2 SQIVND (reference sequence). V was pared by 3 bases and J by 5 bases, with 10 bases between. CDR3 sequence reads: CASSIPLGETQYF. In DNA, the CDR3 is TGTGCCAGTAGTATCCCCCTTGGGGAGACCCAGTACTTC.

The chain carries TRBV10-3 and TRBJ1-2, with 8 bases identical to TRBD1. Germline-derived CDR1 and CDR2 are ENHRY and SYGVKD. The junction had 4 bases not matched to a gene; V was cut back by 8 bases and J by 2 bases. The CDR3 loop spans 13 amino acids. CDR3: CAIGTGLNYGYTF. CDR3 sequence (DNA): TGTGCCATCGGGACAGGCTTAAACTATGGCTACACCTTC.

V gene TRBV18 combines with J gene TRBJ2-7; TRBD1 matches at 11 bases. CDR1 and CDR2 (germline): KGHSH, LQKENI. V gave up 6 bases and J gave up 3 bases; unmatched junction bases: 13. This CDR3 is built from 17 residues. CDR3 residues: CASSPFSGTGGYYEQYF. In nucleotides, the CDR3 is TGTGCCAGCTCGCCCTTTTCCGGGACAGGGGGTTACTACGAGCAGTACTTC.

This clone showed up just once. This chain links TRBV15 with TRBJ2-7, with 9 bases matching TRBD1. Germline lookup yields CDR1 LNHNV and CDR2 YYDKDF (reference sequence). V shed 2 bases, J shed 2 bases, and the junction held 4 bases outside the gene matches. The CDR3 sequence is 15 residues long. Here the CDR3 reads CATSRRQGGTYEQYF. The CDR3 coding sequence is TGTGCCACCAGCAGACGACAGGGGGGGACCTACGAGCAGTACTTC.